The count of the clone carrying this T cell receptor (beta chain) is one. Authors' data handling: ImmunoSEQ junction-only sequences lacked quality scores, so their filtering differed. Method: immunoSEQ multiplex PCR; TCRdb's copy keeps in-frame clones and lacks some. V and J calls and clone size follow that table, whereas D and trimming were derived from the DNA. The repertoire holds about 580,000 clones, with 95% to 98% as singletons. Germline V gene data show CDR1 as SGHAT and CDR2 as FQNNGV. The germline V and J ends were trimmed by 4 bases and 7 bases, with 15 bases remaining between them. The CDR3 totals 14 residues. The data belong to a study of shared clonotypes between healthy human individuals. In the naive CD8 group, cells lacked CD45RO and were positively selected for CCR7, so terminally differentiated effector memory CD45RA+ cells were left out. Donors had no recently reported acute infections or vaccinations and were HIV-negative.

This TCR came from a man between 25 and 39 years old in good health. V gene TRBV11-2 combines with J gene TRBJ2-3; D is unclear. Source material: naive CD8+ T cells sorted from blood. CDR3 in amino acids: CASSSAKGQNTQYF. The CDR3 DNA is TGTGCCAGCAGCTCCGCGAAAGGGCAAAATACGCAGTATTTT.